This TCR beta chain was captured by sequencing in a study of molecular identifiers for immune sequencing clone quantification. Germline-derived CDR1 and CDR2 are MDHEN and SYDVKM. V lost 7 bases to trimming and J lost 2 bases, with 9 bases between them. This CDR3 spans 12 amino acids. On this clonotype itself: Its cognate antigen is unknown.

Study results and limitations: Over 98% of CMV-specific effector molecules, but under 1% of naive ones, were in clones above 20 copies. Spiked TCR RNA from one Jurkat cell reportedly showed up when mixed among 1 million or so naive cells.

As previously described, bulk TCR libraries were made using listed TCR primers. TCRdb processed the PCR reads anew with MiXCR; each CDR3 protein has one entry. The sample includes 90,000 to 120,000 distinct CDR3 sequences, 36% of them seen just once. The source material was naive CD8+ T cells from blood, with Jurkat cell RNA spiked in. The subset is: FACS-sorted CD8+CD4-CCR7+CD45RA+ naive T cells. The sequence came from a human donor in good health. Some libraries in this study had Jurkat cell RNA spiked in. This chain uses TRBV28 with TRBJ2-7; the D is unclear. CDR3 DNA sequence: TGTGCCAGCAAGACGGATGCCTACGAGCAGTACTTC. As protein: CASKTDAYEQYF.